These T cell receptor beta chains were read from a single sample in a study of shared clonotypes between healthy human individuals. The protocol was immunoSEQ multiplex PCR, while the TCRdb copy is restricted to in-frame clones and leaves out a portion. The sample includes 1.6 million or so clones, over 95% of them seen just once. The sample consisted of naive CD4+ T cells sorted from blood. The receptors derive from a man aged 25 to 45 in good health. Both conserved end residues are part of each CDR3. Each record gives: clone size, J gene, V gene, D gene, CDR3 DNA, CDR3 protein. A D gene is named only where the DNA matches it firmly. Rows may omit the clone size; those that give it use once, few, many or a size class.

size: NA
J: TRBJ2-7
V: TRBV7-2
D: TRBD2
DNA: TGTGCCAGCAGCTCAACGAGGACTAGCGGGAGCCCCTACGAGCAGTACTTC
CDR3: CASSSTRTSGSPYEQYF

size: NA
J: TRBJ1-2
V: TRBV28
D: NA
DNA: TGTGCCAGCAGTTTATTAGGGGGGCGGACAGCACCGAACTATGGCTACACCTTC
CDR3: CASSLLGGRTAPNYGYTF

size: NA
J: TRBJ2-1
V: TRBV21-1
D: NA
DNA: TGTGCCAGCAGCAACCGGAAAGGGATGTACAATGAGCAGTTCTTC
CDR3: CASSNRKGMYNEQFF

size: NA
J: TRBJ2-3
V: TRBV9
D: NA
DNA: TGTGCCAGCAGCCCGTGGGAACTACCACCCCCCACAGATACGCAGTATTTT
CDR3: CASSPWELPPPTDTQYF

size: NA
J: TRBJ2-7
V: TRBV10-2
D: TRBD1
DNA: TGCGCCAGCAGTGAGTCGACAGGGGATAGGCTATGGGAGCAGTACTTC
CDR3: CASSESTGDRLWEQYF

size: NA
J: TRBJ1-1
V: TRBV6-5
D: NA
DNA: TGTGCCAGCAGTTCCACCACAGCGAACACTGAAGCTTTCTTT
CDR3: CASSSTTANTEAFF

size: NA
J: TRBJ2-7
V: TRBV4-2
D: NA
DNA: TGTGCCAGCAGCCAAGTTCCGACCTACGAGCAGTACTTC
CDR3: CASSQVPTYEQYF

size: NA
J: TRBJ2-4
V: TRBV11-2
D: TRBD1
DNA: TGTGCCAGCAGCATTACAGGGGTACGAGCCAAAAACATTCAGTACTTC
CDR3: CASSITGVRAKNIQYF

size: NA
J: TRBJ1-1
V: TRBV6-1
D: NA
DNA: TGTGCCAGCAGTGAAACCGGTCTGGGCAATGAAGCTTTCTTT
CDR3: CASSETGLGNEAFF

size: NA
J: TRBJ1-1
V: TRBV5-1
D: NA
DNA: TGCGCCAGCAGTAACCGCACAGGGCCCACTGAAGCTTTCTTT
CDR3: CASSNRTGPTEAFF

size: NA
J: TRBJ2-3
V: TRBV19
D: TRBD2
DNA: TGTGCCAGTAGTATTGCGGGGGGCTCCGCTACGCAGTATTTT
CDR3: CASSIAGGSATQYF

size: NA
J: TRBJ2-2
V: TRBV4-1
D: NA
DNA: TGCGCCAGCAGCCAGAAGACAGAATTTAAGGCGCTGTTTTTT
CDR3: CASSQKTEFKALFF

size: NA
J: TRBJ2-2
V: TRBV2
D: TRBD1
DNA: TGTGCCAGCAGCGGCTCGGCGAACAGGGGCTCCGGGGAGCTGTTTTTT
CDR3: CASSGSANRGSGELFF

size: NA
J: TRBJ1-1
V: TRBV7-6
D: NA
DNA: TGTGCCAGCAGCTCGAGGACGGTGAGGGACACTGAAGCTTTCTTT
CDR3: CASSSRTVRDTEAFF

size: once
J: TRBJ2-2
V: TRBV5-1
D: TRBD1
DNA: TGCGCCAGCAGCTTTGACAGGGCGGGGAACACCGGGGAGCTGTTTTTT
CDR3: CASSFDRAGNTGELFF

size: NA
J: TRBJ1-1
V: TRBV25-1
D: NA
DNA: TGTGCCAGCAGTGAATACCGAGTCGGGGGCACTGAAGCTTTCTTT
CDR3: CASSEYRVGGTEAFF

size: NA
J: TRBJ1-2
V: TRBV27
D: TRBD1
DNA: TGTGCCAGCAGTGCCATGACGGGACAGGGGGCCCATGGCTACACCTTC
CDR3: CASSAMTGQGAHGYTF

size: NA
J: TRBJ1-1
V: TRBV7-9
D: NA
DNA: TGTGCCAGCGGGTCGGAAGAATCCCGGCCTGAAGCTTTCTTT
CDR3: CASGSEESRPEAFF

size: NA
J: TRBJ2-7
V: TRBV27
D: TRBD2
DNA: TGTGCCAGCAGTCCTGTACACCTAGCGGGAGTCACCTACGAGCAGTACTTC
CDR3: CASSPVHLAGVTYEQYF

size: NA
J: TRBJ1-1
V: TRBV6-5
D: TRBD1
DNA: TGTGCCAGCAGAAGGGACAGTTTTGAAGCTTTCTTT
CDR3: CASRRDSFEAFF

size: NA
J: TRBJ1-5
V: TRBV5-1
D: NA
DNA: TGCGCCAGCAGCTTGCTCTCGGGTAGCAATCAGCCCCAGCATTTT
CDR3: CASSLLSGSNQPQHF

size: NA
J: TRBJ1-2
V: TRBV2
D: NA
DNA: TGTGCCAGCAGTGTTTCTCCGGGATCACTCGCTGGCTACACCTTC
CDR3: CASSVSPGSLAGYTF

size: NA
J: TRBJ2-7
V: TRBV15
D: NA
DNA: TGTGCCACCAGCAGAGATTTCGACGAGCAGTACTTC
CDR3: CATSRDFDEQYF

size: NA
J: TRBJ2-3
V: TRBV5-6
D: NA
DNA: TGTGCCAGCAGCGCGAGGGGCCCAGATACGCAGTATTTT
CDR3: CASSARGPDTQYF

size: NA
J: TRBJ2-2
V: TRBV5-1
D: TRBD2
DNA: TGCGCCAGCCGTATAGCGGGAGCAGACGGGGAGCTGTTTTTT
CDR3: CASRIAGADGELFF

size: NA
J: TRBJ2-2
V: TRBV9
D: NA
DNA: TGTGCCAGCAGTTCTAGGGTGAGCGGGACAGAGGTCGGGGAGCTGTTTTTT
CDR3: CASSSRVSGTEVGELFF

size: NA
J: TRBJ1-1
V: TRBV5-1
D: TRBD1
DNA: TGCGCCAGCAGCTTGGCCCCAGGGGGCCGGGGAGGCCAGAACACTGAAGCTTTCTTT
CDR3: CASSLAPGGRGGQNTEAFF

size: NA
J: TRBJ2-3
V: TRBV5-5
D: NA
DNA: TGTGCCAGCAGCTACCCCAACACAGATACGCAGTATTTT
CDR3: CASSYPNTDTQYF

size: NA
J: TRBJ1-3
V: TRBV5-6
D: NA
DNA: TGTGCCAGCAGCTTGGGGATCGGGGAGAGCTCTGGAAACACCATATATTTT
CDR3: CASSLGIGESSGNTIYF

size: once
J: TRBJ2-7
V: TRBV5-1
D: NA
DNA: TGCGCCGGCAGACAGGACCCTTACGAGCAGTACTTC
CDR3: CAGRQDPYEQYF

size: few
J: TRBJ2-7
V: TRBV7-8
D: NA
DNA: TGTGCCAGCAGCTCCCACTCCTACGAGCAGTACTTC
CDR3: CASSSHSYEQYF

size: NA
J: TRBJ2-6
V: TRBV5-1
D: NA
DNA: TGCGCCAGCCGCCAGGAGCCCTCTTTCGCCAACGTCCTGACTTTC
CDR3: CASRQEPSFANVLTF

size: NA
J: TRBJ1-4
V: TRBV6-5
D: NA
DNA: TGTGCCAGCAGTTTAACAGGGATTTCGGATGAAAAACTGTTTTTT
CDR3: CASSLTGISDEKLFF

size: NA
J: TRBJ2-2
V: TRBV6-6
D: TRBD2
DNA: TGTGCCAGCAAGGCGGGGGCCGGGGAGCTGTTTTTT
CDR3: CASKAGAGELFF

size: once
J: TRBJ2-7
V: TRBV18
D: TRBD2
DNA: TGTGCCAGCTCTGGGACTAGCGGGGGCTACGAGCAGTACTTC
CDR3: CASSGTSGGYEQYF

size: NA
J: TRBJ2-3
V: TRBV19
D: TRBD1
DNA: TGTGCCTGGACCGGGACAGGGACAGATACGCAGTATTTT
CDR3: CAWTGTGTDTQYF

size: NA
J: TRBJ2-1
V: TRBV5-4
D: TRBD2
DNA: TGTGCCAGCAGCCCCCTTCCGGGACTAGCGGGAGCTGAGCAGTTCTTC
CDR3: CASSPLPGLAGAEQFF

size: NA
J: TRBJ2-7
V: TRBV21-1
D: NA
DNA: TGTGCCAGCAGCAGAAAGGCGGCAGCCCCGCAATTCTACGAGCAGTACTTC
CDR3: CASSRKAAAPQFYEQYF

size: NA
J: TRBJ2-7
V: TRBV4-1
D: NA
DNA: TGCGCCAGCAGCCAAGTGGGGAGGTCGAAAACCTACGAGCAGTACTTC
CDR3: CASSQVGRSKTYEQYF

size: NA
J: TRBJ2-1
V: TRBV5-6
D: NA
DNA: TGTGCCAGCAGCTTGGCAGGGCCCTTCGGGGAGCAGTTCTTC
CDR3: CASSLAGPFGEQFF

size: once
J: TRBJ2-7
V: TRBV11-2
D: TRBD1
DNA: TGTGCCAGCAGCTTCGACAGGGTGTTGAACGAGCAGTACTTC
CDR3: CASSFDRVLNEQYF

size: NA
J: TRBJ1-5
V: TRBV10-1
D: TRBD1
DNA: TGCGCCGGACAGGGATTTGGTCAGCCCCAGCATTTT
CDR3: CAGQGFGQPQHF

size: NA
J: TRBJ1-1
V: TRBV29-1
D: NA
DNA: TGCAGCGTTGGGGGCTTCCGCAATCGGAACACTGAAGCTTTCTTT
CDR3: CSVGGFRNRNTEAFF

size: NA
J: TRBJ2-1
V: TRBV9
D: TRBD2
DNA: TGTGCCAGCAGCGCCCAAGGACTAGTAGGTTCCAATGAGCAGTTCTTC
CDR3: CASSAQGLVGSNEQFF

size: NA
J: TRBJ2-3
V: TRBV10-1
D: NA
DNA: TGCGCCAGCTCCGAGGGGATGACTTACACAGATACGCAGTATTTT
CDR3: CASSEGMTYTDTQYF

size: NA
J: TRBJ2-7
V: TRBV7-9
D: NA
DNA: TGTGCCAGCTCTCAGCGGTCCTCCTACGAGCAGTACTTC
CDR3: CASSQRSSYEQYF

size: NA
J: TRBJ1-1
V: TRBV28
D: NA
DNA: TGTGCCAGCAGTCCCGGGGGGGGCCGGAACACTGAAGCTTTCTTT
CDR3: CASSPGGGRNTEAFF

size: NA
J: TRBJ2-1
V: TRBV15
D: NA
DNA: TGTGCCACCAGCGGCGGGACAACAAATGAGCAGTTCTTC
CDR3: CATSGGTTNEQFF

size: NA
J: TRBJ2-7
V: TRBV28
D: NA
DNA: TGTGCCAGCAGGAAGACTAGACCCTACGAGCAGTACTTC
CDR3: CASRKTRPYEQYF

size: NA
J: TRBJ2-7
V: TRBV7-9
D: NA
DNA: TGTGCCAGCAGCCGCCAGCCTTCTCGAATGTTCTACGAGCAGTACTTC
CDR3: CASSRQPSRMFYEQYF

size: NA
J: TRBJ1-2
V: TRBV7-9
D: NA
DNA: TGTGCCACCCCAACGGGTTCCACTTACACCTTC
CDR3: CATPTGSTYTF

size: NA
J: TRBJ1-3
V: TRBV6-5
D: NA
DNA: TGTGCCAGCACCCGACAAAGGGGTGCCGGCACCATATATTTT
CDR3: CASTRQRGAGTIYF

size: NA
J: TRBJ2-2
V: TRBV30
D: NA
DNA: TGTGCCTGGAGCTGGGGCAGTCCCGGGGAGCTGTTTTTT
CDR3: CAWSWGSPGELFF

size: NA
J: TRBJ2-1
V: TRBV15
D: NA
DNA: TGTGCCACCAGCACATTCCCGGGAAGGGGGAGACAGTTCTTC
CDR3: CATSTFPGRGRQFF

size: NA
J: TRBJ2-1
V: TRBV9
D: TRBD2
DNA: TGTGCCAGCAGCGTAGCTACGAGAGGGGGTAGCGGGAGTTTAGGAGTTCCTTTTCATGAGCAGTTCTTC
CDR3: CASSVATRGGSGSLGVPFHEQFF

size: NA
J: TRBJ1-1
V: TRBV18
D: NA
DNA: TGTGCCAGCTCACCCTTCGGGCCCCGGGGGAACACTGAAGCTTTCTTT
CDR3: CASSPFGPRGNTEAFF

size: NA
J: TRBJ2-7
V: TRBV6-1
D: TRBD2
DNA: TGTGCCAGCAGTGATTTAGGTCTAGCGGGAGGTGGCCCTTACTACGAGCAGTACTTC
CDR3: CASSDLGLAGGGPYYEQYF

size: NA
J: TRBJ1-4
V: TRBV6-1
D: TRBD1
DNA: TGTGCCAGCAGTGAAACAGGGGGCGGTGAAAAACTGTTTTTT
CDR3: CASSETGGGEKLFF

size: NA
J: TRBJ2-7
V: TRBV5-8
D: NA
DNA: TGTGCCAGCAGCTTAAACGGGGGGCAGTACTTC
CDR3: CASSLNGGQYF